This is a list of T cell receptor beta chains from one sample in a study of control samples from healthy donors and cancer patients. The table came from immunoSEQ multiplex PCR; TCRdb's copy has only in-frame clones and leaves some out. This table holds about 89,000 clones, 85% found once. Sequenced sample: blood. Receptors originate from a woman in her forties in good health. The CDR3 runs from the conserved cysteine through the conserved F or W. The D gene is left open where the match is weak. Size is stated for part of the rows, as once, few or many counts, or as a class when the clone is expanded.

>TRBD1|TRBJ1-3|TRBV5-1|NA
CASSRDRLSGNTIYF
TGCGCCAGCAGCCGGGACAGGCTCTCTGGAAACACCATATATTTT
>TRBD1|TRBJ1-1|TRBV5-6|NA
CASSFTGDTEAFF
TGTGCCAGCAGCTTTACAGGGGATACTGAAGCTTTCTTT
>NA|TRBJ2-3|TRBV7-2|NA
CASSLLGSTDTQYF
TGTGCCAGCAGCTTACTGGGTAGCACAGATACGCAGTATTTT
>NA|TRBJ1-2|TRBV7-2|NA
CASSLARSGYTF
TGTGCCAGCAGCTTAGCGAGGTCGGGCTACACCTTC
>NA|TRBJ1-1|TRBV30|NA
CAWSVGDGTEAFF
TGTGCCTGGAGTGTTGGGGACGGCACTGAAGCTTTCTTT
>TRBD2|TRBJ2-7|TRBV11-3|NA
CASSLLAGLTYEQYF
TGTGCCAGCAGCTTATTAGCGGGGCTAACCTACGAGCAGTACTTC
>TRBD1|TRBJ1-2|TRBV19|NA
CASSIRQGSANYGYTF
TGTGCCAGTAGTATCCGACAGGGGTCAGCTAACTATGGCTACACCTTC
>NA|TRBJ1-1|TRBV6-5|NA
CASSYGSTEAFF
TGTGCCAGCAGTTACGGGAGCACTGAAGCTTTCTTT
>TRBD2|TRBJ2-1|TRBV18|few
CASSQLAGADNEQFF
TGTGCCAGCTCGCAACTAGCGGGGGCCGACAATGAGCAGTTCTTC
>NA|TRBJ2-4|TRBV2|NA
CASLRVNIQYF
TGTGCCAGCCTTCGGGTAAACATTCAGTACTTC
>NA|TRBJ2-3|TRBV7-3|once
CASSPQGRDTDTQYF
TGTGCCAGCAGCCCCCAGGGGAGGGACACAGATACGCAGTATTTT
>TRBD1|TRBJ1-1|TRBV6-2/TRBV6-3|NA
CASSYSRDRKDEAFF
TGTGCCAGCAGTTACTCGAGGGACAGAAAGGATGAAGCTTTCTTT
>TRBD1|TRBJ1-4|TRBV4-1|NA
CASSPTGINEKLFF
TGCGCCAGCAGCCCGACAGGGATTAATGAAAAACTGTTTTTT
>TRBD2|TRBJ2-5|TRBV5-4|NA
CASSLATSGGLQETQYF
TGTGCCAGCAGCTTGGCCACTAGCGGGGGCCTCCAAGAGACCCAGTACTTC
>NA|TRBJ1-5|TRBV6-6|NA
CASESTAYSNQPQHF
TGTGCCAGCGAGTCTACAGCTTATAGCAATCAGCCCCAGCATTTT
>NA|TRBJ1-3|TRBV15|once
CATSIAERWASGNTIYF
TGTGCCACCAGCATAGCAGAGAGGTGGGCATCTGGAAACACCATATATTTT
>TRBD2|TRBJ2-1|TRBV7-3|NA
CASSPAGGAYNEQFF
TGTGCCAGCAGCCCCGCCGGGGGGGCATACAATGAGCAGTTCTTC
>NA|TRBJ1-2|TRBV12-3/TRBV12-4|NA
CASSLDGPWGYTF
TGTGCCAGCAGTTTGGACGGTCCGTGGGGCTACACCTTC
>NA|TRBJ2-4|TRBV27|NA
CASSLSTGGRDIQYF
TGTGCCAGCAGTTTATCGACGGGGGGCAGGGACATTCAGTACTTC
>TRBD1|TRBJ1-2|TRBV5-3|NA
CARSPGQGGGYTF
TGTGCCAGAAGCCCCGGACAGGGAGGCGGCTACACCTTC
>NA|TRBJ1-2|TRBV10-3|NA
CAISLYSLNYGYTF
TGTGCCATCAGTCTCTACAGCCTTAACTATGGCTACACCTTC
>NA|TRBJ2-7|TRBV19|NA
CASSQVARGVLEQYF
TGTGCCAGTAGTCAAGTCGCCAGGGGTGTTCTCGAGCAGTACTTC
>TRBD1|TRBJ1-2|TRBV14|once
CASSQEVGQGAHGYTF
TGTGCCAGCAGCCAAGAGGTCGGACAGGGGGCTCACGGCTACACCTTC
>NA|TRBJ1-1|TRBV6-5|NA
CASSRGTEAFF
TGTGCCAGCAGTAGGGGAACTGAAGCTTTCTTT
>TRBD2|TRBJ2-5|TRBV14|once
CASSQVLGFSGKETQYF
TGTGCCAGCAGCCAAGTGCTGGGCTTTAGCGGGAAAGAGACCCAGTACTTC
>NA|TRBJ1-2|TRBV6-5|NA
CASSPAGQNYGYTF
TGTGCCAGCAGTCCGGCCGGACAGAACTATGGCTACACCTTC
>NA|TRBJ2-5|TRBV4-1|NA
CASSQDTEETQYF
TGCGCCAGCAGCCAAGACACCGAAGAGACCCAGTACTTC
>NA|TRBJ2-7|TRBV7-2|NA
CASSLLGGDLSEQYF
TGTGCCAGCAGCTTATTGGGGGGTGACCTCTCCGAGCAGTACTTC
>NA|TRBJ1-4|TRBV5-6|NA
CASSSKTWEKLFF
TGTGCCAGCAGCTCGAAGACTTGGGAAAAACTGTTTTTT
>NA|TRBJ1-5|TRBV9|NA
CASSPREGSNQPQHF
TGTGCCAGCAGCCCACGCGAAGGAAGCAATCAGCCCCAGCATTTT
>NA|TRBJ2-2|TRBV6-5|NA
CASSHRKTGELFF
TGTGCCAGCAGCCACAGGAAGACCGGGGAGCTGTTTTTT
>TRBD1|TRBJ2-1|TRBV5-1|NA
CASRDGTGGNEQFF
TGCGCCAGCAGGGACGGGACAGGAGGCAATGAGCAGTTCTTC
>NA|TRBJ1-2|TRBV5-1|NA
CASSLARGDYGYTF
TGCGCCAGCAGCTTGGCTAGGGGAGACTATGGCTACACCTTC
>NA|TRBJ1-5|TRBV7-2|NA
CASSLDTSYQPQHF
TGTGCCAGCAGCTTGGACACCTCTTATCAGCCCCAGCATTTT
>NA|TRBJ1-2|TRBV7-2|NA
CASSPTSSNYGYTF
TGTGCCAGCAGCCCCACTTCATCAAACTATGGCTACACCTTC
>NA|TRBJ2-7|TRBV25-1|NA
CASSSLDSYEQYF
TGTGCCAGCAGCTCCCTCGACAGTTACGAGCAGTACTTC
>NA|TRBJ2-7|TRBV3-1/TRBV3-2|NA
CASSLGIYEQYF
TGTGCCAGCAGCCTCGGGATCTACGAGCAGTACTTC
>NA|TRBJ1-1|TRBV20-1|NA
CSAYMNTEAFF
TGCAGTGCTTACATGAACACTGAAGCTTTCTTT
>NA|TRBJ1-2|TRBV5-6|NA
CASSPVGRMDYGYTF
TGTGCCAGCAGCCCGGTGGGCAGGATGGACTATGGCTACACCTTC
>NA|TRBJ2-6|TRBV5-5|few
CASSTASTGIYSGANVLTF
TGTGCCAGCAGCACTGCCTCGACGGGGATTTACTCTGGGGCCAACGTCCTGACTTTC
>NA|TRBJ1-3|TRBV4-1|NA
CASSQVVTGLSGNTIYF
TGCGCCAGCAGCCAAGTAGTTACGGGTCTCTCTGGAAACACCATATATTTT
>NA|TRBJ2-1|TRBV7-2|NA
CASSYYRDPGNGLF
TGTGCCAGCAGCTATTACCGGGACCCCGGAAACGGGCTCTTC
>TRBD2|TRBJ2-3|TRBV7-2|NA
CASSRYGTSGGLSTDTQYF
TGTGCCAGCAGCCGCTACGGGACTAGCGGGGGCCTAAGCACAGATACGCAGTATTTT
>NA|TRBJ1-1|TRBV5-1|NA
CASSFLERGMNTEAFF
TGCGCCAGCAGCTTCCTAGAGAGGGGGATGAACACTGAAGCTTTCTTT
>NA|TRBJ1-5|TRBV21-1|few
CASSNSGGFFRQPQHF
TGTGCCAGCAGCAATAGCGGGGGCTTTTTTCGACAGCCCCAGCATTTT
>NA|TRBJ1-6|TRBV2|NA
CASSEAVPTRDTQDSPLHF
TGTGCCAGCAGTGAAGCGGTGCCAACTAGGGACACCCAAGATTCACCCCTCCACTTT
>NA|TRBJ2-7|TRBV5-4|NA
CASSLGSSGAYEQYF
TGTGCCAGCAGCTTGGGGAGTTCGGGGGCCTACGAGCAGTACTTC
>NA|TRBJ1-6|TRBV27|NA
CASSLMGFWNSPLHF
TGTGCCAGCAGCCTTATGGGCTTTTGGAATTCACCCCTCCACTTT
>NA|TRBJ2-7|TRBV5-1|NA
CASSLVGVTYEQYF
TGCGCCAGCAGCTTGGTGGGGGTGACCTACGAGCAGTACTTC
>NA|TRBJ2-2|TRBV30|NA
CAWITGNGYTGELFF
TGTGCCTGGATAACAGGGAACGGGTACACCGGGGAGCTGTTTTTT
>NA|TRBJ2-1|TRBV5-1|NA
CASSLLQERLEQFF
TGCGCCAGCAGCTTGCTGCAGGAAAGGCTTGAGCAGTTCTTC
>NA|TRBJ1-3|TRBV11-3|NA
CASSLNSGNTIYF
TGTGCCAGCAGCTTAAACTCGGGAAACACCATATATTTT
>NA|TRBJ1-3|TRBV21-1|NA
CASSFQSSGNTIYF
TGTGCCAGCAGCTTTCAGAGTTCTGGAAACACCATATATTTT
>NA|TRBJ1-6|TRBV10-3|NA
CAIRLTENSPLHF
TGTGCCATCAGATTGACAGAGAATTCACCCCTCCACTTT
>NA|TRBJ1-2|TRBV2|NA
CASRQGGGFYGYTF
TGTGCCAGCAGGCAAGGGGGGGGATTCTATGGCTACACCTTC
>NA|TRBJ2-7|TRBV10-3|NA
CAISEVRETYEQYF
TGTGCCATCAGTGAGGTTCGGGAAACCTACGAGCAGTACTTC
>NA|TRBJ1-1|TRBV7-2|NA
CASSPQSIGNTEAFF
TGTGCCAGCAGCCCCCAGAGTATCGGCAACACTGAAGCTTTCTTT
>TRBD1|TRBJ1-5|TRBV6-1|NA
CASSGRVSGTVNQPQHF
TGTGCCAGCAGTGGACGAGTCTCCGGGACAGTCAATCAGCCCCAGCATTTT
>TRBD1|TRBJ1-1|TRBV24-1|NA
CANMDRGRVGTEAFF
TGTGCCAACATGGACAGGGGGCGCGTCGGCACTGAAGCTTTCTTT